This TCR beta chain was identified during a study of monozygotic twins with inflammatory bowel disease. One entry per CDR3 protein, without DNA, is what TCRdb gives after re-calling the 5' RACE reads. This table holds approximately 400,000 distinct CDR3 sequences. CDR1 is SGHVS, CDR2 FQNEAQ, per germline. There are 11 residues in the CDR3. This chain links TRBV7-8 with TRBJ2-7. The sequence came from a human donor with ulcerative colitis or Crohn's disease, or a healthy co-twin of an affected twin (not recorded which). Material for sequencing was blood. CDR3 residues: CASSLEVEQYF.